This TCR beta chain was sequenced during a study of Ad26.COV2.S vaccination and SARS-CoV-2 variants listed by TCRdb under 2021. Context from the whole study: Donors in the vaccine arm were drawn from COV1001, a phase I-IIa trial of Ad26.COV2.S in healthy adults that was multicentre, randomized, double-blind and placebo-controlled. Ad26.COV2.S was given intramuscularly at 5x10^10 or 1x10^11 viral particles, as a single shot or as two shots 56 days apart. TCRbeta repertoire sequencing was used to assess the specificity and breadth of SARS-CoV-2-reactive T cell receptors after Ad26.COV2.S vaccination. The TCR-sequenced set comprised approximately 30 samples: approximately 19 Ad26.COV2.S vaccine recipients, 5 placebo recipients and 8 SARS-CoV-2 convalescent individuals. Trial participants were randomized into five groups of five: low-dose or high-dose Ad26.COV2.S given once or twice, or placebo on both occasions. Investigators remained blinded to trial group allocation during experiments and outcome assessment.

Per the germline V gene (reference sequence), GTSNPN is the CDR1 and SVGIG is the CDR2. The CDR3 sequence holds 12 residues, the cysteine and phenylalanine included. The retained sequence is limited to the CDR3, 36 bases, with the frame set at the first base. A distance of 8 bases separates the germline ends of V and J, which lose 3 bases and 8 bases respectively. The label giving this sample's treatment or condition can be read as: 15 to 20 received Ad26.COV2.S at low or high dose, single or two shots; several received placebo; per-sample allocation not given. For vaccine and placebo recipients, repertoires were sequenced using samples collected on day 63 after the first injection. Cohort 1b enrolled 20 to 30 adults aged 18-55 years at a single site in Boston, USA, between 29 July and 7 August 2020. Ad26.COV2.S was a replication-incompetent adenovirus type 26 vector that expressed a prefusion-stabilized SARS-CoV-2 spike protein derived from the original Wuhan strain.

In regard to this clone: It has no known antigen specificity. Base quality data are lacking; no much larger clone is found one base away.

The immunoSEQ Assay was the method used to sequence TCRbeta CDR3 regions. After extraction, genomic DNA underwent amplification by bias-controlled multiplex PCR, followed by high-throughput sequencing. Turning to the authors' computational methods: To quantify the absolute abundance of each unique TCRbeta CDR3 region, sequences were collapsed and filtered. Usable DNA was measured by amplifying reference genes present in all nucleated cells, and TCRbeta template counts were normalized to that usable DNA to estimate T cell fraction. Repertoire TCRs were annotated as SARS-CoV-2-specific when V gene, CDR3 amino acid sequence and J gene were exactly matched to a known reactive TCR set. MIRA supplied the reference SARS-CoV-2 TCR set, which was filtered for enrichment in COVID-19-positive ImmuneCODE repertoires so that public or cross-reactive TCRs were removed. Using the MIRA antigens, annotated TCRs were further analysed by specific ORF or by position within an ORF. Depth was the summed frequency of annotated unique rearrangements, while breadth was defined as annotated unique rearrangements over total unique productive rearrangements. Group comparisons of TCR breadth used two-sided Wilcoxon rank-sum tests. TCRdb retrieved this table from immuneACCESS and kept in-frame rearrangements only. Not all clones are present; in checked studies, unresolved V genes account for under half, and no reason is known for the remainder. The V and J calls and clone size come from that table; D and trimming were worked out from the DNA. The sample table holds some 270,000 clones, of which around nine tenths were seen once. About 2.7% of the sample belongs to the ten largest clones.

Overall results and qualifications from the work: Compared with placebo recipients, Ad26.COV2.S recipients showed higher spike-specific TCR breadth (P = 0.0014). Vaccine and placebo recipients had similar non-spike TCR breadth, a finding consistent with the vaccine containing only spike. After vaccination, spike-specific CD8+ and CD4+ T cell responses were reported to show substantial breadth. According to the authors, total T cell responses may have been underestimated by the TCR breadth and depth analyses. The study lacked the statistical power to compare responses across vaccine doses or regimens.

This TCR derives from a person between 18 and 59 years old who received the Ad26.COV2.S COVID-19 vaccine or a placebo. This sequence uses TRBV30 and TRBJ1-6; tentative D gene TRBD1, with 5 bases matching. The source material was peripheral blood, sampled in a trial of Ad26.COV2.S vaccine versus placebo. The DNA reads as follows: TGTGCCTGGAGACAGGCCTATTCACCCCTCCACTTT. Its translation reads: CAWRQAYSPLHF.